The 12 T cell receptor beta chains listed next were all sequenced from one sample in a study of CD8 T cells in Susac syndrome. Random hexamers were used to reverse transcribe roughly 0.45 to 1 ug of RNA. TCRdb reprocessed the immunoSEQ multiplex PCR reads via MiXCR and lists one record per CDR3 protein. Here the sample spans 100,000 to 150,000 distinct CDR3 sequences, more than 90% being singletons. The sample comprised CD4+ T cells from PBMCs. The source of these receptors is a human donor in good health.

CDR3 sequence reads: CASSLARGLEAFF. CDR3 nucleotide sequence: TGCGCCAGCAGCTTGGCTCGGGGACTCGAAGCTTTCTTT. This chain uses TRBV5-1 with TRBJ1-1, with a tentative D call TRBD1 (5 bases). Germline V gives CDR1 SGHRS, CDR2 YFSETQ. V lost 0 bases and J 8 bases, leaving 11 bases between the germline ends. This CDR3 comprises 13 residues.

The chain employs TRBV25-1 and TRBJ2-7, with TRBD1 identical over 7 bases. In germline, CDR1 is MGHDK, CDR2 SYGVNS. The CDR3 sequence is 15 residues long. V was pared by 4 bases and J by 3 bases, with 9 bases of the junction left unmatched. The CDR3 sequence: CASSVPGQRFYEQYF. CDR3 DNA: TGTGCCAGCAGTGTACCGGGACAGAGATTCTACGAGCAGTACTTC.

The chain has TRBV5-1 and TRBJ2-5, with 11 positions matching TRBD2. The germline V gene encodes CDR1 SGHRS and CDR2 YFSETQ. Trimming took 0 bases from V and 8 from J; bases not matched to a gene: 6. The CDR3 has 15 amino acids. The CDR3 reads CASSLDTSGSETQYF. In DNA form, the CDR3 reads TGCGCCAGCAGCTTGGACACTAGCGGGAGTGAAACCCAGTACTTC.

The CDR3 sequence is CASSQFIEQDESYEQYF. The CDR3 DNA reads TGCGCCAGCAGTCAATTTATTGAGCAGGACGAATCCTACGAGCAGTACTTC. V gene TRBV23-1 combines with J gene TRBJ2-7; D gene uncertain. TRBV23-1 is recorded as an ORF, its role being uncertain. Trimming took 1 base from V and 1 from J, leaving 17 bases between them. The CDR3 contains 17 residues.

The rearrangement joins TRBV29-1 to TRBJ1-1; D is uncertain. The germline V and J ends were trimmed by 7 bases and 1 base, with 16 bases remaining between them. From germline, CDR1 is SQVTM and CDR2 ANQGSEA. The CDR3 sequence is 14 residues long. CDR3 amino acids: CSAHPTTSNTEAFF. DNA for the CDR3: TGCAGCGCTCACCCAACCACCTCGAACACTGAAGCTTTCTTT. The whole variable domain, filled in from reference TRBV29-1 and TRBJ1-1, reads SAVISQKPSRDICQRGTSLTIQCQVDSQVTMMFWYRQQPGQSLTLIATANQGSEATYESGFVIDKFPISRPNLTFSTLTVSNMSPEDSSIYLCSAHPTTSNTEAFFGQGTRLTVV.

V and J are TRBV5-1 and TRBJ2-5, with a tentative D call TRBD1 (6 bases). The length of the CDR3 is 15 residues. V was shortened by 9 bases and J by 1 base, with 19 bases between the two germline ends. The germline gives CDR1 SGHRS, CDR2 YFSETQ. This CDR3 reads CATPIRTATQETQYF. CDR3 DNA sequence: TGCGCCACCCCTATCAGGACAGCCACCCAAGAGACCCAGTACTTC.

V and J are TRBV28 and TRBJ2-1, with D hard to call. The germline V gene has CDR1 MDHEN and CDR2 SYDVKM. With 2 bases removed from V and 0 bases from J, the gap between germline ends came to 5 bases. The CDR3 covers 14 residues. In DNA, the CDR3 is TGTGCCAGCAGTTTACTCTTCTCCTACAATGAGCAGTTCTTC. This encodes CASSLLFSYNEQFF.

The CDR3 loop is CASSLDGAYEQYF. The CDR3, as DNA: TGTGCCAGCAGTTTGGACGGCGCCTACGAGCAGTACTTC. The chain couples TRBV12-3 or TRBV12-4 to TRBJ2-7, with D unclear. There are 13 residues in the CDR3. The ends were cut back, 3 bases at V and 2 bases at J, with 8 bases in the middle.

The rearrangement links TRBV19 to TRBJ1-1, with TRBD1 as a possible D gene (6 bases). This CDR3 is 14 amino acids long. CDR1 is LNHDA and CDR2 is SQIVND in the germline V gene (reference sequence). Deletions cut 6 bases from V and 0 bases from J, with 11 bases between. CDR3: CASSRGKVNTEAFF. In DNA, the CDR3 is TGTGCCAGTAGCAGGGGTAAGGTGAACACTGAAGCTTTCTTT.

A single count supports this clonotype. The chain recombines TRBV7-2 with TRBJ2-2; maybe TRBD1 (7 bases). The CDR3 has 14 amino acids. Trimming took off 8 bases at V and 1 base at J, with 11 bases between the two ends. Germline V gives CDR1 SGHTA, CDR2 FQGNSA. For the CDR3, the DNA is TGTGCCAGCTCCCAGGGGGGGAACACCGGGGAGCTGTTTTTT. Translation: CASSQGGNTGELFF. Using reference TRBV7-2 and TRBJ2-2 for the parts outside the CDR3, the full variable domain is GAGVSQSPSNKVTEKGKDVELRCDPISGHTALYWYRQSLGQGLEFLIYFQGNSAPDKSGLPSDRFSAERTGGSVSTLTIQRTQQEDSAVYLCASSQGGNTGELFFGEGSRLTVL.

The rearrangement uses TRBV4-1 and TRBJ2-7; D unclear. The CDR3 has 13 amino acids. V shed 3 bases and J shed 1 base, with 7 bases lying between them. Germline V CDR1 and CDR2: MGHRA, YSYEKL. For the CDR3, the DNA is TGCGCCAGCAGCCATGGGAATTCCTACGAGCAGTACTTC. Translating gives CASSHGNSYEQYF.

The rearrangement links TRBV12-3 or TRBV12-4 to TRBJ2-5; no firm D call. V was cut by 2 bases and J by 1 base, with 5 bases left in between. This CDR3 is 13 amino acids long. The DNA for the CDR3 is TGTGCCAGCAGTTTATTGCGCCAAGAGACCCAGTACTTC. Encoded protein: CASSLLRQETQYF.